These T cell receptor beta chains were read from a single sample in a study of blood T cell repertoires in COVID-19. TCRdb keeps only in-frame clones here, not all; method: immunoSEQ multiplex PCR. The sample contains some 160,000 clones, 84% of which appear only once. The sample was PBMCs or T cells enriched from blood (not recorded which). The source of these receptors is a woman between 50 and 59 years old who had recovered from COVID-19. CDR3s include the opening cysteine and the closing phenylalanine or tryptophan. The order of the fields is clone size, V gene, D gene, J gene, CDR3 protein, CDR3 DNA. The D gene is left open where the match is weak. Size is omitted from some rows. Given values are once, few, many or a class for expanded clones.

-	TRBV3-1/TRBV3-2	TRBD1	TRBJ2-7	CASSQGTGGYEQYF	TGTGCCAGCAGCCAAGGGACAGGGGGCTACGAGCAGTACTTC
once	TRBV6-5	-	TRBJ1-6	CASSIVNSPLHF	TGTGCCAGCAGTATAGTGAATTCACCCCTCCACTTT
few	TRBV3-1/TRBV3-2	-	TRBJ1-2	CASRLEGLSYGYTF	TGTGCCAGCAGGTTGGAGGGGTTGAGCTATGGCTACACCTTC
-	TRBV4-3	-	TRBJ2-1	CASSPDPARPYNEQFF	TGCGCCAGCAGCCCCGACCCGGCTAGACCCTACAATGAGCAGTTCTTC
-	TRBV7-9	TRBD1	TRBJ1-5	CASSLKNGQGDQPQHF	TGTGCCAGCAGCTTAAAGAACGGACAGGGGGACCAGCCCCAGCATTTT
many	TRBV19	-	TRBJ1-2	CASSIGPGSNYGYTF	TGTGCCAGTAGTATAGGGCCAGGCTCTAACTATGGCTACACCTTC
-	TRBV6-5	-	TRBJ1-5	CASSYRGSGNQPQHF	TGTGCCAGCAGTTACCGCGGGTCGGGCAATCAGCCCCAGCATTTT
few	TRBV19	-	TRBJ1-1	CASRLEGLMNTEAFF	TGTGCCAGCCGCCTCGAAGGACTGATGAACACTGAAGCTTTCTTT
once	TRBV27	-	TRBJ2-5	CASSSASVSEETQYF	TGTGCCAGCAGTTCTGCTAGCGTTAGTGAAGAGACCCAGTACTTC
once	TRBV7-9	-	TRBJ1-1	CASSLQANTEAFF	TGTGCCAGCAGCTTACAGGCAAACACTGAAGCTTTCTTT
-	TRBV7-2	TRBD1	TRBJ2-7	CASSLVVHGTGEQYF	TGTGCCAGCAGCTTAGTTGTCCATGGGACAGGAGAGCAGTACTTC
once	TRBV19	TRBD2	TRBJ2-1	CASSMGGVNNEQFF	TGTGCCAGTAGTATGGGAGGGGTTAACAATGAGCAGTTCTTC
few	TRBV7-2	-	TRBJ2-7	CASSLMAGSGEQYF	TGTGCCAGCAGCTTAATGGCGGGGTCGGGGGAGCAGTACTTC
few	TRBV7-9	TRBD1	TRBJ1-6	CASSRVTGDGNSPLHF	TGTGCCAGCAGCCGCGTTACAGGGGATGGTAATTCACCCCTCCACTTT
-	TRBV3-1/TRBV3-2	TRBD2	TRBJ2-7	CASSPLLAGGNEQYF	TGTGCCAGCAGCCCTTTACTAGCGGGAGGGAACGAGCAGTACTTC
-	TRBV7-2	TRBD2	TRBJ2-5	CASSLGLAGQETQYF	TGTGCCAGCAGCTTAGGACTAGCGGGGCAAGAGACCCAGTACTTC
few	TRBV28	-	TRBJ1-2	CASSDGGGYGYTF	TGTGCCAGTTCGGATGGGGGGGGCTATGGCTACACCTTC
few	TRBV3-1/TRBV3-2	-	TRBJ1-1	CASSQEEARNTEAFF	TGTGCCAGCAGCCAAGAAGAGGCCAGAAACACTGAAGCTTTCTTT
-	TRBV7-9	-	TRBJ2-3	CASSFSSGRGTGSTDTQYF	TGTGCCAGCAGCTTCTCATCCGGTCGGGGGACGGGTAGCACAGATACGCAGTATTTT
-	TRBV13	TRBD1	TRBJ2-3	CASSRTGGAGPPSTDTQYF	TGTGCCAGCAGCCGCACAGGGGGCGCTGGGCCTCCGAGCACAGATACGCAGTATTTT
-	TRBV19	-	TRBJ1-1	CATAARAGLNTEAFF	TGTGCCACCGCGGCCCGGGCAGGGTTGAACACTGAAGCTTTCTTT
-	TRBV5-6	TRBD1	TRBJ2-5	CASSSTPGTGLETQYF	TGTGCCAGCAGCTCGACTCCCGGGACAGGTTTGGAGACCCAGTACTTC
-	TRBV24-1	TRBD1	TRBJ2-7	CATSDPDRGRLEGEQYF	TGTGCCACCAGTGACCCCGACAGGGGGCGACTCGAAGGGGAGCAGTACTTC
-	TRBV19	TRBD2	TRBJ2-2	CASIGGANTGELFF	TGTGCCAGTATTGGGGGGGCGAACACCGGGGAGCTGTTTTTT
once	TRBV7-9	-	TRBJ1-1	CASSLATGISTEAFF	TGTGCCAGCAGCTTAGCGACCGGGATCAGCACTGAAGCTTTCTTT
-	TRBV3-1/TRBV3-2	-	TRBJ2-3	CASGGMNTDTQYF	TGTGCCAGCGGAGGTATGAACACAGATACGCAGTATTTT
once	TRBV28	TRBD1	TRBJ2-4	CASSPDRGKGKNIQYF	TGTGCCAGCAGTCCAGACAGGGGGAAGGGCAAAAACATTCAGTACTTC
-	TRBV2	TRBD2	TRBJ2-1	CASELAGGPNEQFF	TGTGCCAGTGAGTTAGCGGGAGGGCCCAATGAGCAGTTCTTC
once	TRBV18	-	TRBJ1-5	CASSPTRDQPQHF	TGTGCCAGCTCACCCACGAGGGATCAGCCCCAGCATTTT
-	TRBV27	-	TRBJ1-2	CASSPLGPSGYTF	TGTGCCAGCAGCCCACTGGGGCCTAGTGGCTACACCTTC
-	TRBV10-3	-	TRBJ1-1	CAISEVPRSEAFF	TGTGCCATCAGTGAGGTCCCCCGGTCTGAAGCTTTCTTT
-	TRBV2	-	TRBJ2-2	CASSYSRGGELFF	TGTGCCAGCAGTTACAGTCGGGGCGGGGAGCTGTTTTTT
many	TRBV5-4	TRBD2	TRBJ2-7	CASRAGLAGVSYEQYF	TGTGCCAGCAGAGCAGGACTAGCGGGAGTCTCCTACGAGCAGTACTTC